This T cell receptor beta chain was captured by sequencing in a study of blood T cell repertoires in COVID-19. About the research overall: Samples of COVID-19 (acute and convalescent) were obtained from the United States, Italy and Spain. From T cells, B-cell-depleted T cells, or PBMCs came the material, which was cDNA or gDNA.

The germline CDR1 and CDR2 sequences are SSHAT and FNYEAQ (reference sequence). CDR3 length equals 13 residues. The V and J ends lost 6 bases and 7 bases respectively, with 13 bases between them. Here immunoSEQ multiplex PCR was the method, and the copy in TCRdb shows in-frame clones only, minus some. The profile shows about 140,000 clones, 87% of them singletons. The V call is TRBV7-7, the J call TRBJ2-1; D is possibly TRBD1 (5 bases). The TCR originated in a man aged 60 to 75 who had recovered from COVID-19. Input material: PBMCs or T cells enriched from blood (not recorded which). The CDR3 loop is CASSLGPKNEQFF. The CDR3 DNA reads as TGTGCCAGCAGTTTGGGGCCAAAGAATGAGCAGTTCTTC. Drawing the rest from reference TRBV7-7 and TRBJ2-1, the complete variable domain is GAGVSQSPRYKVTKRGQDVTLRCDPISSHATLYWYQQALGQGPEFLTYFNYEAQPDKSGLPSDRFSAERPEGSISTLTIQRTEQRDSAMYRCASSLGPKNEQFFGPGTRLTVL.